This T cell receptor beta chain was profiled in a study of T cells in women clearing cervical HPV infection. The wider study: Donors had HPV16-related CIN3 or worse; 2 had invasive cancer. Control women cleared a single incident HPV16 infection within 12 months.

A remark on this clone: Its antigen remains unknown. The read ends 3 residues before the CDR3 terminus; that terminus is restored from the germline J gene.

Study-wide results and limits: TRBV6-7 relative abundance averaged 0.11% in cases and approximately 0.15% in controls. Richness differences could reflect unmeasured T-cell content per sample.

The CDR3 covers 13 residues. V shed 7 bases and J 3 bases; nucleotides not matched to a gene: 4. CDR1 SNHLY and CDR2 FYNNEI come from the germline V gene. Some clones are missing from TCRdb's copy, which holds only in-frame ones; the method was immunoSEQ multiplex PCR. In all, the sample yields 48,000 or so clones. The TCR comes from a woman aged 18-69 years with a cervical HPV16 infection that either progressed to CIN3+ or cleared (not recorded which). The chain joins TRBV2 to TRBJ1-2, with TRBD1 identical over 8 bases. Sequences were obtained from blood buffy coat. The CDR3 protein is CASTIQGDYGYTF. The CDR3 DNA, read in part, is TGTGCCAGCACTATACAGGGGGACTATGGC. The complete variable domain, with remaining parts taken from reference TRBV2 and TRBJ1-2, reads EPEVTQTPSHQVTQMGQEVILRCVPISNHLYFYWYRQILGQKVEFLVSFYNNEISEKSEIFDDQFSVERPDGSNFTLKIRSTKLEDSAMYFCASTIQGDYGYTFGSGTRLTVV.